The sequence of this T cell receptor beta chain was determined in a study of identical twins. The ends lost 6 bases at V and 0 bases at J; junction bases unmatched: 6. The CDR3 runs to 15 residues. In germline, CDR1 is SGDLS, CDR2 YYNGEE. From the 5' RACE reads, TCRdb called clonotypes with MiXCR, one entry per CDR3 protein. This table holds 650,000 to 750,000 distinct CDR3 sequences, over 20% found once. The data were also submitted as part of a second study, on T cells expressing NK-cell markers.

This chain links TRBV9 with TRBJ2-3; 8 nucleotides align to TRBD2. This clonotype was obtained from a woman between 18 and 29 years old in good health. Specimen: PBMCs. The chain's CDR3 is CASNPGGKSTDTQYF. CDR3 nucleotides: TGTGCCAGCAACCCGGGAGGGAAAAGCACAGATACGCAGTATTTT.